This is a list of T cell receptor beta chains from one sample in a study of cytomegalovirus exposure and HLA in healthy donors. Profiling relied on immunoSEQ multiplex PCR, and the TCRdb table lists in-frame clones only, not all of them. This table has under 200,000 clones, 81% appearing once. The sample was PBMCs. These TCRs come from a woman between 50 and 59 years old in good health and CMV-seronegative. The CDR3 runs from the conserved cysteine through the conserved F or W. A D gene is named only where the DNA matches it firmly. For some rows the clone size is stated as once, few or many, or as a class when expanded; others skip it.

V gene	D gene	J gene	clone size	CDR3 protein	CDR3 DNA
TRBV5-1	TRBD1	TRBJ1-4	-	CASSLVSGGNEKLFF	TGCGCCAGCAGCTTGGTCTCAGGGGGAAATGAAAAACTGTTTTTT
TRBV6-5	TRBD1	TRBJ2-7	-	CASSFRDRGTYEQYF	TGTGCCAGCAGTTTTCGGGACAGGGGAACCTACGAGCAGTACTTC
TRBV20-1	-	TRBJ2-5	-	CSARVGGTQYF	TGCAGTGCCCGGGTCGGGGGGACCCAGTACTTC
TRBV7-2	-	TRBJ1-3	-	CASRQGAGNTIYF	TGTGCCAGCAGACAGGGAGCTGGAAACACCATATATTTT
TRBV14	TRBD1	TRBJ1-5	-	CASSQDRRQGVGQPQHF	TGTGCCAGCAGCCAAGACCGACGACAGGGAGTCGGACAGCCCCAGCATTTT
TRBV7-9	TRBD1	TRBJ1-2	-	CASSSGTGGSFGYTF	TGTGCCAGCAGCTCAGGGACAGGGGGGTCGTTTGGCTACACCTTC
TRBV14	-	TRBJ1-4	-	CASSQHGVSEKLFF	TGTGCCAGCAGCCAACACGGAGTCAGCGAAAAACTGTTTTTT
TRBV9	-	TRBJ2-5	-	CASNRRGGGEETQYF	TGTGCCAGCAACCGACGAGGGGGCGGGGAAGAGACCCAGTACTTC
TRBV19	TRBD1	TRBJ2-7	once	CASSISRGPTGASYEQYF	TGTGCCAGTAGTATATCTCGCGGTCCGACAGGGGCGTCCTACGAGCAGTACTTC
TRBV2	-	TRBJ2-3	-	CASSVGGTDTQYF	TGTGCCAGCAGTGTGGGCGGCACAGATACGCAGTATTTT
TRBV5-1	TRBD2	TRBJ2-5	-	CASSLGLAGLWETQYF	TGCGCCAGCAGCCTTGGACTAGCGGGGCTCTGGGAGACCCAGTACTTC